This T cell receptor (beta chain) was sequenced in a study of T cell responses to AZD1222 COVID-19 vaccine. Study outcomes and limitations: Most donors were white British and more were female, and clonal diversity was possibly underestimated. Spike as a whole was targeted by vaccine-associated CD4 TCRs, dominant at 160-218 and 743-854. Nearly half of unique spike-specific TCRs reportedly avoided B.1.351 and B.1.1.7 mutated regions.

About this clone itself: Its antigen is unidentified.

The protocol was immunoSEQ multiplex PCR, while the TCRdb copy is restricted to in-frame clones and leaves out a portion. Of over 150,000 clones in the sample, around 87% are singletons; the top ten hold 4% to 4.5%. Trimming pared 4 bases from V and 7 bases from J, leaving 5 bases between. CDR3 length: 11 residues. Germline CDR1 and CDR2: MNHEY and SVGAGI. This TCR was recovered from an adult who received the AZD1222 COVID-19 vaccine. The specimen comprised peripheral blood, sampled 28 days after the second AZD1222 dose. The chain links TRBV6-5 to TRBJ2-1; unclear D gene. The CDR3 protein is CASSSLNEQFF. The CDR3 bases are TGTGCCAGCAGTTCCCTGAATGAGCAGTTCTTC.